The 2 T cell receptor beta chains presented below share a single source sample, sequenced in a study of shared clonotypes between healthy human individuals. TCRdb keeps only in-frame clones here, not all; method: immunoSEQ multiplex PCR. Here the sample spans 300,000 to 350,000 clones, 70% to 75% being singletons. Sequencing was carried out using memory CD4+ T cells sorted from blood. The subset denotes: CD45RA-negative fraction. The receptors derive from a man aged 30 to 39 in good health.

The rearrangement joins TRBV28 to TRBJ1-5, with a weak D call TRBD1 (6 bases). The ends were cut back, 5 bases at V and 5 bases at J, with 19 bases in the middle. The length of the CDR3 is 16 residues. CDR1 is MDHEN and CDR2 is SYDVKM in the germline V gene. CDR3 in amino acids: CASSRGIQGWYQPQHF. Written as DNA, the CDR3 is TGTGCCAGCAGTAGGGGGATACAGGGTTGGTATCAGCCCCAGCATTTT.

The J gene is TRBJ2-1, the V gene TRBV11-2; TRBD1 agrees at 7 bases. Unmatched junction bases numbered 6, after V lost 5 bases and J lost 11 bases. The CDR3 runs 12 residues. CDR1 and CDR2 (germline): SGHAT, FQNNGV. The CDR3 protein is CASSKDREKQFF. The CDR3 bases are TGTGCCAGCAGCAAAGACAGGGAAAAGCAGTTCTTC.